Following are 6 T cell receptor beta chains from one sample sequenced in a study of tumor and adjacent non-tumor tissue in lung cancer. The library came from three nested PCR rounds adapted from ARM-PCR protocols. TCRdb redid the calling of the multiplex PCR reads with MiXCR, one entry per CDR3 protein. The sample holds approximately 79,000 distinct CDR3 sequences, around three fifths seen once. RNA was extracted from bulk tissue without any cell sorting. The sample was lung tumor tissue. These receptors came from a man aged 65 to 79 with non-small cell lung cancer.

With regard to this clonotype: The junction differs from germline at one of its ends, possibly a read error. The CDR3 protein is CASSRRAEGGNEQLF. CDR3 coding DNA: TGTGCCAGCAGCCGACGGGCGGAGGGGGGCAATGAGCAGCTCTTC. The rearrangement joins TRBV11-1 to TRBJ2-1, with D tentatively TRBD1 or TRBD2 (6 bases each). CDR3 length: 15 amino acids. CDR1 is SGHAT and CDR2 is FQDESV in the germline V gene (reference sequence).

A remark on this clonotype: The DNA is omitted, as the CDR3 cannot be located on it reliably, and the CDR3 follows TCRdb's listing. Here the CDR3 reads CASSVGQGAVEHLF. This chain links TRBV6-1 with TRBJ2-1; TRBD1 was called by the table and not checked on the DNA. Germline V lookup: CDR1 MNHNS, CDR2 SASEGT. The CDR3 is 14 residues long, counting both termini.

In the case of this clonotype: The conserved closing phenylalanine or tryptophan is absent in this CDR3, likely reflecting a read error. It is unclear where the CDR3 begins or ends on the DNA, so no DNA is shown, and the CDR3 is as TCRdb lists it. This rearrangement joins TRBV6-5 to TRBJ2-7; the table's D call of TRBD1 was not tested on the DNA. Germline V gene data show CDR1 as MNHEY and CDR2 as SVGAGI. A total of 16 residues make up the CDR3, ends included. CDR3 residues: CASSLLPGTGAYEQYI.

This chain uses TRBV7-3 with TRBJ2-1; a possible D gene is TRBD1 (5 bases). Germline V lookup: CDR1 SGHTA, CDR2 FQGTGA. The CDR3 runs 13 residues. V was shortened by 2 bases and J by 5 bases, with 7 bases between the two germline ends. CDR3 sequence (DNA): TGTGCCAGCAGCTTAGCCAGGGACAATGAGCAGTTCTTC. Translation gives CASSLARDNEQFF. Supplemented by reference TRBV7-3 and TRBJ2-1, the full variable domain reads GAGVSQTPSNKVTEKGKYVELRCDPISGHTALYWYRQSLGQGPEFLIYFQGTGAADDSGLPNDRFFAVRPEGSVSTLKIQRTERGDSAVYLCASSLARDNEQFFGPGTRLTVL.

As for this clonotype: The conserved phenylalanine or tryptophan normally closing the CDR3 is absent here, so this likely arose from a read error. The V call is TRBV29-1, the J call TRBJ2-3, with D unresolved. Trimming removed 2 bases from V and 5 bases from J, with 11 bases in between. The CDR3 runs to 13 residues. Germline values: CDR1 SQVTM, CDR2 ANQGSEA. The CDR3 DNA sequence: TGCAGCGTTGAACCGGATGGGCTAGATACGCAGTATTTG. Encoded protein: CSVEPDGLDTQYL.

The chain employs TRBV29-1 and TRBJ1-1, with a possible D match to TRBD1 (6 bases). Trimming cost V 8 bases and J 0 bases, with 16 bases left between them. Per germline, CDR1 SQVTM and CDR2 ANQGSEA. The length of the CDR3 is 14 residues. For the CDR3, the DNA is TGCAGCCTACTGCGGACAGACATGAACACTGAAGCTTTCTTT. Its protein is CSLLRTDMNTEAFF.